This entry lists 24 T cell receptor beta chains sequenced from one sample in a study of blood T cell repertoires in COVID-19. The method was immunoSEQ multiplex PCR; TCRdb's version includes in-frame clones alone and lacks a portion of them. The data contain roughly 49,000 clones, 80% to 90% of them singletons. Sequences were obtained from peripheral blood. These receptors were obtained from a man in his fifties or sixties with active COVID-19.

The V gene is TRBV19, the J gene TRBJ2-5; maybe TRBD1 (5 bases). V was trimmed by 7 bases and J by 4 bases, leaving 13 bases between them. The CDR3 length is 13 residues. Germline assignment: CDR1 LNHDA and CDR2 SQIVND (reference sequence). Here the CDR3 reads CASTTTVGETQYF. The CDR3 nucleotides read TGTGCCAGTACCACGACAGTTGGAGAGACCCAGTACTTC.

In its sample, this clone was seen once. The V gene is TRBV23-1, the J gene TRBJ1-5, with TRBD1 as a possible D gene (6 bases). TRBV23-1 is given ORF status, its function remaining uncertain. The CDR3 is made up of 15 amino acids. Trimming cost V 2 bases and J 0 bases, with 8 bases left between them. The CDR3 DNA follows: TGCGCCAGCAGTCAAACAGGGTTTAGCAATCAGCCCCAGCATTTT. Its translation is CASSQTGFSNQPQHF.

V and J are TRBV2 and TRBJ2-1; TRBD2 agrees at 8 bases. The CDR3 sequence is 15 residues long. V trimming: 4 bases; J trimming: 6 bases; junction bases outside the gene matches: 8. Germline V lookup: CDR1 SNHLY, CDR2 FYNNEI. The CDR3: CASSVVAGLSNEQFF. DNA of the CDR3: TGTGCCAGCAGTGTCGTAGCGGGACTGTCCAATGAGCAGTTCTTC.

This rearrangement joins TRBV19 to TRBJ1-5; D is perhaps TRBD1 (5 bases). Germline V CDR1 and CDR2: LNHDA, SQIVND (reference sequence). V lost 5 bases, J lost 1 base, and 12 bases lay in between. CDR3 length: 15 residues. The CDR3 coding sequence is TGTGCCAGTAGTGTGTTGGGGCACAGCAATCAGCCCCAGCATTTT. Protein sequence: CASSVLGHSNQPQHF.

This clone showed up just a few times. This rearrangement joins TRBV15 to TRBJ2-5; TRBD2 matches 12 bases. Unmatched junction bases numbered 3, after V lost 1 base and J lost 3 bases. The CDR3 loop spans 16 amino acids. CDR1 is LNHNV, CDR2 YYDKDF, per germline (reference sequence). The CDR3 loop reads CATSRALAGGEETQYF. CDR3 coding DNA: TGTGCCACCAGCAGAGCCCTAGCGGGAGGGGAAGAGACCCAGTACTTC.

The CDR3 nucleotides read TGTGCCAGCATGGGGGCAGTTACTGGAAACACCATATATTTT. This gives the protein CASMGAVTGNTIYF. This sequence joins TRBV7-8 and TRBJ1-3, with D perhaps TRBD1 (6 bases). The germline V gene encodes CDR1 SGHVS and CDR2 FQNEAQ. Trimming stripped 7 bases from V and 2 bases from J, with 12 bases between. The CDR3 has 14 residues.

The DNA of the CDR3 is TGTGCCAGCAGCTTGTCAGAAATGAACACTGAAGCTTTCTTT. This encodes CASSLSEMNTEAFF. This chain connects TRBV5-5 to TRBJ1-1; no definite D call. This CDR3 has 14 amino acids. V was trimmed by 1 base and J by 0 bases, leaving 7 bases between them. Germline loops: CDR1 SGHKS, CDR2 YYEKEE (reference sequence).

CDR3 sequence reads: CASSLPGTSGSLEQYF. Written as DNA, the CDR3 is TGCGCCAGCAGCCTACCCGGGACTAGCGGGAGTTTAGAGCAGTATTTT. The V call is TRBV4-1, the J call TRBJ2-3, with 14 bases identical to TRBD2. CDR1 is MGHRA, CDR2 YSYEKL, per germline. This CDR3 contains 16 residues. The ends lost 4 bases at V and 11 bases at J; junction bases unmatched: 11.

This chain connects TRBV4-2 to TRBJ2-2, with 7 bases fitting TRBD2. CDR1 and CDR2 from the germline V gene are LGHNA and YNFKEQ. The CDR3 runs to 15 residues. J gave up 7 bases and V 0 bases, and 5 bases lay outside the gene matches. CDR3 region: CASSQERTSGGELFF. In DNA, the CDR3 is TGTGCCAGCAGCCAAGAAAGGACTAGTGGCGGGGAGCTGTTTTTT.

There are a few counts of this clone. CDR3 DNA: TGTGCCAGCAGCACCAGAAGGGGTAGCTCCTACGAGCAGTACTTC. This encodes CASSTRRGSSYEQYF. The rearrangement links TRBV7-8 to TRBJ2-7, with D tentatively TRBD1 (5 bases). The CDR3 is 15 amino acids. V was cut by 5 bases and J by 0 bases, with 14 bases left in between. The germline V gene encodes CDR1 SGHVS and CDR2 FQNEAQ.

The chain is built from TRBV11-3 and TRBJ2-2, with D possibly being TRBD2 (6 bases). Germline CDR1 and CDR2: SGHNT and YENEEA. The CDR3 has 15 residues. V was clipped by 5 bases and J by 0 bases, with 10 bases between them. DNA for the CDR3: TGTGCCAGCAGCGATAGCGGCGCGAACACCGGGGAGCTGTTTTTT. Amino acid sequence: CASSDSGANTGELFF.

This chain connects TRBV3-1 (or the pseudogene TRBV3-2) to TRBJ2-4, with a weak D call TRBD1 (6 bases). The CDR3 extends over 12 amino acids. In germline, CDR1 is LGHDT, CDR2 YNNKEL (reference sequence). Trimming took 4 bases from V and 8 from J, leaving 9 bases between them. The DNA of the CDR3 is TGTGCCAGCAGCCGAACAGGGTACATTCAGTACTTC. Translated: CASSRTGYIQYF.

The chain is built from TRBV9 and TRBJ2-1; 10 bases map to TRBD2. The CDR3 is made up of 15 amino acids. V trimming: 3 bases; J trimming: 6 bases; junction bases outside the gene matches: 6. CDR1 SGDLS and CDR2 YYNGEE come from the germline V gene. The CDR3 region is CASSGLGTSVNEQFF. CDR3 DNA sequence: TGTGCCAGCAGCGGGCTCGGGACTAGCGTCAATGAGCAGTTCTTC.

The J gene is TRBJ2-1, the V gene TRBV24-1; 7 positions match TRBD2. Losses at the gene ends were 5 bases for V and 2 bases for J; bases not matched to a gene: 5. Per germline, CDR1 KGHDR and CDR2 SFDVKD. The CDR3 has 15 residues. CDR3 nucleotide sequence: TGTGCCACCAGTGTAGGCAGCGGGGCCTACAATGAGCAGTTCTTC. Its translation: CATSVGSGAYNEQFF.

CDR3 bases: TGTGCCAGCAGCCCCCGACTAGCGGGAGTCCCCAACCCAGGCGAGCAGTTCTTC. Translated, it gives CASSPRLAGVPNPGEQFF. This chain connects TRBV7-8 to TRBJ2-1, with 12 nucleotides matching TRBD2. Germline trimming cut 5 bases from V and 10 bases from J; bases unmatched to any gene: 18. Per the germline V gene, CDR1 is SGHVS and CDR2 is FQNEAQ. The CDR3 contains 18 residues.

V and J are TRBV7-9 and TRBJ2-5, with D possibly TRBD1 on 6 matching bases. The CDR3 spans 14 residues. V lost 5 bases and J lost 6, with 16 bases in between. Germline V gene data show CDR1 as SEHNR and CDR2 as FQNEAQ (reference sequence). CDR3 residues: CASSPFAGAKTQYF. CDR3 coding DNA: TGTGCCAGCAGCCCCTTCGCAGGGGCGAAGACCCAGTACTTC.

The chain is built from TRBV2 and TRBJ2-5; D might be TRBD2 (5 bases). The CDR3 sequence is 14 residues long. Germline V gene data show CDR1 as SNHLY and CDR2 as FYNNEI. Trimming left V 6 bases short and J 6 bases short, with 17 bases between. The CDR3 sequence: CASRGATRRQTQYF. The CDR3 bases are TGTGCCAGCAGAGGTGCCACACGGAGGCAGACCCAGTACTTC.

V and J are TRBV28 and TRBJ1-2, with D perhaps TRBD1 (6 bases). CDR1 is MDHEN, CDR2 SYDVKM, per germline. The CDR3 is 16 amino acids. Trimming stripped 5 bases from V and 4 bases from J, with 20 bases between. CDR3 residues: CASSISGRGFTYGYTF. In DNA, the CDR3 is TGTGCCAGCAGTATATCGGGCAGGGGTTTTACCTATGGCTACACCTTC.

The rearrangement joins TRBV29-1 to TRBJ2-2, with a possible D match to TRBD2 (6 bases). Germline values: CDR1 SQVTM, CDR2 ANQGSEA. The length of the CDR3 is 13 residues. Trimming shortened V by 7 bases and J by 7 bases, and 16 bases separated the two germline ends. CDR3 region: CSGNSGEGGELFF. Here the CDR3 DNA reads TGCAGCGGTAACTCGGGGGAAGGCGGGGAGCTGTTTTTT.

This chain's CDR3 is CASSQDLTAYEQYF. The CDR3 nucleotides are TGCGCCAGCAGCCAAGATCTGACTGCCTACGAGCAGTACTTC. V gene TRBV4-3 combines with J gene TRBJ2-7; D not resolved. With 0 bases removed from V and 2 bases from J, the gap between germline ends came to 8 bases. Germline loops: CDR1 LGHNA, CDR2 YSLEER. CDR3 length: 14 amino acids.

The chain employs TRBV5-4 and TRBJ1-4; D is unclear. The CDR3 is 17 amino acids. Germline V gene lookup returns CDR1 SGHNT and CDR2 YYREEE (reference sequence). Trimming took 3 bases from V and 3 from J, leaving 18 bases between them. CDR3 protein: CASSSGRIGPSNEKLFF. The DNA of the CDR3 is TGTGCCAGCAGCTCTGGCAGGATAGGCCCCTCTAATGAAAAACTGTTTTTT.

CDR3 DNA sequence: TGTGCCAGCAGCCAAGGACTAGCGGGAGAGGGCGAGCAGTACTTC. It yields the protein CASSQGLAGEGEQYF. J is TRBJ2-7 and V is TRBV4-2; 12 bases are shared with TRBD2. Germline V gives CDR1 LGHNA, CDR2 YNFKEQ. This CDR3 contains 15 residues. Trimming removed 1 base from V and 6 bases from J; junction bases left unmatched: 4.

This clone was found once. This chain's CDR3 is CASSALARTVGYNEQFF. The CDR3 DNA is TGCGCCAGCAGCGCGTTGGCGCGGACAGTAGGATACAATGAGCAGTTCTTC. This chain uses TRBV5-1 with TRBJ2-1, with D possibly being TRBD1 (6 bases). The CDR3 loop spans 17 amino acids. Germline-derived CDR1 and CDR2 are SGHRS and YFSETQ. V was trimmed by 4 bases and J by 4 bases, leaving 21 bases between them.

The chain combines TRBV9 with TRBJ1-5; D is unresolved. CDR1 SGDLS and CDR2 YYNGEE come from the germline V gene. Trimming took 2 bases from V and 4 from J, leaving 13 bases between them. CDR3 size: 15 residues. The CDR3 DNA reads TGTGCCAGCAGCGTTGGCGGACTTCAGAATCAGCCCCAGCATTTT. This gives the protein CASSVGGLQNQPQHF.